A single sample gave rise to the 18 T cell receptor beta chains below, sequenced in a study of blood T cell repertoires in COVID-19. This table comes from immunoSEQ multiplex PCR, and its TCRdb copy is limited to in-frame clones, with some not included. The sample yields around 250,000 clones, over 70% seen once. Sample: peripheral blood. The receptors shown here come from a woman between 65 and 79 years old with COVID-19, enrolled during active disease.

V usage is TRBV5-4 and J usage is TRBJ2-4, with D tentatively TRBD1 (6 bases). Trimming removed 3 bases at V and 7 bases at J, with 14 bases between. This CDR3 spans 14 amino acids. Germline CDR1 is SGHNT and CDR2 is YYREEE (reference sequence). The CDR3 DNA sequence: TGTGCCAGCAGCTCCACAGGGATAGAGAACATTCAGTACTTC. Translation: CASSSTGIENIQYF.

The rearrangement joins TRBV9 to TRBJ2-7, with D possibly TRBD2 on 6 matching bases. CDR3 length: 15 residues. The V end was cut by 0 bases, the J end by 0 bases, with 10 bases between. In germline, CDR1 is SGDLS, CDR2 YYNGEE. In DNA, the CDR3 is TGTGCCAGCAGCGTAGCGGAGGGTAGCTCCTACGAGCAGTACTTC. Residues: CASSVAEGSSYEQYF. The full variable domain, with the rest looked up from reference TRBV9 and TRBJ2-7, is DSGVTQTPKHLITATGQRVTLRCSPRSGDLSVYWYQQSLDQGLQFLIQYYNGEERAKGNILERFSAQQFPDLHSELNLSSLELGDSALYFCASSVAEGSSYEQYFGPGTRLTVT.

DNA for the CDR3: TGTGCCAGCAGTACGCAAATACAGGGGGCGCCTCGGCAGCCCCAGCATTTT. Translated: CASSTQIQGAPRQPQHF. The J gene is TRBJ1-5, the V gene TRBV27; 9 bases line up with TRBD1. Germline loops: CDR1 MNHEY, CDR2 SMNVEV (reference sequence). The CDR3 extends over 17 amino acids. Trimming removed 5 bases from V and 7 bases from J; junction bases left unmatched: 15.

The chain links TRBV3-1 (or the pseudogene TRBV3-2) to TRBJ2-7; unclear D gene. CDR3 length equals 12 residues. Germline V gene sequence: CDR1 LGHDT, CDR2 YNNKEL (reference sequence). V was pared by 2 bases and J by 2 bases, with 4 bases between. This chain's CDR3 is CASSQLAYEQYF. In DNA form, the CDR3 reads TGTGCCAGCAGCCAATTAGCCTACGAGCAGTACTTC.

This clone appeared a single time. CDR3 amino acids: CASSPDFYEQYF. In DNA, the CDR3 is TGCGCCAGCAGCCCGGACTTCTACGAGCAGTACTTC. This chain connects TRBV4-1 to TRBJ2-7; D is perhaps TRBD2 (5 bases). V was shortened by 4 bases and J by 3 bases, with 7 bases between the two germline ends. Germline CDR1 is MGHRA and CDR2 is YSYEKL. The CDR3 sequence is 12 residues long.

The rearrangement joins TRBV28 to TRBJ2-2; 9 bases align to TRBD2. The CDR3 extends over 14 amino acids. V dropped 6 bases and J dropped 7; count of bases not matched to a gene: 6. CDR1 and CDR2 from the germline V gene are MDHEN and SYDVKM. The CDR3 loop reads CASSTGLAGGELFF. CDR3 coding DNA: TGTGCCAGCAGCACGGGACTAGCAGGCGGGGAGCTGTTTTTT.

The rearrangement joins TRBV11-2 to TRBJ1-2; no firm D call. CDR3 length: 17 residues. The germline V gene encodes CDR1 SGHAT and CDR2 FQNNGV. V shed 2 bases and J shed 4 bases, with 20 bases lying between them. CDR3 DNA: TGTGCCAGCAGCTTACTTACAAGGTCGAGGGCCCGCTATGGCTACACCTTC. Protein sequence: CASSLLTRSRARYGYTF.

The V and J genes are TRBV2 and TRBJ1-1; TRBD1 aligns across 7 bases. Unmatched junction bases numbered 7, after V lost 5 bases and J lost 4 bases. The CDR3 has 14 amino acids. Germline assignment: CDR1 SNHLY and CDR2 FYNNEI. Here the CDR3 reads CASSSGTVVTEAFF. CDR3 in DNA: TGTGCCAGCAGTTCAGGGACAGTCGTCACTGAAGCTTTCTTT.

The chain couples TRBV2 to TRBJ2-5, with 7 bases matching TRBD1. The ends lost 5 bases at V and 4 bases at J; junction bases unmatched: 4. This CDR3 is built from 13 residues. CDR1 and CDR2 (germline): SNHLY, FYNNEI. The CDR3 region has the DNA TGTGCCAGCAGTTTGACAGGGCGAGAGACCCAGTACTTC. Protein: CASSLTGRETQYF. Looking up the rest from reference TRBV2 and TRBJ2-5 gives the full variable domain: EPEVTQTPSHQVTQMGQEVILRCVPISNHLYFYWYRQILGQKVEFLVSFYNNEISEKSEIFDDQFSVERPDGSNFTLKIRSTKLEDSAMYFCASSLTGRETQYFGPGTRLLVL.

V is TRBV3-1 (or the pseudogene TRBV3-2) and J is TRBJ2-3, with 7 bases lining up with TRBD2. After removal of 2 bases from V and 7 bases from J, the junction contained 12 bases not matched to a gene. This CDR3 region has 16 residues. Germline V lookup: CDR1 LGHDT, CDR2 YNNKEL (reference sequence). The CDR3 here is CASSQFQRDASYTQYF. The CDR3 nucleotides are TGTGCCAGCAGCCAATTTCAGCGGGACGCCTCTTATACGCAGTATTTT.

Only one count was recorded for this clone. The chain joins TRBV28 to TRBJ1-5; tentative D call: TRBD1 (5 bases). The CDR3 has 15 amino acids. The germline CDR1 and CDR2 sequences are MDHEN and SYDVKM. V lost 2 bases to trimming and J lost 4 bases, with 12 bases between them. CDR3 loop: CASSLRGGRNQPQHF. CDR3 in DNA: TGTGCCAGCAGTTTAAGGGGAGGGAGGAATCAGCCCCAGCATTTT.

The gene calls are TRBV12-5 and TRBJ1-5; no clear D gene. CDR3 length: 14 amino acids. Germline values: CDR1 LGHNT, CDR2 FRNRAP. V dropped 1 base and J dropped 4 bases, with 8 bases sitting between them. The CDR3 region has the DNA TGTGCTAGTGGTTTGGGAGCCACTAATCAGCCCCAGCATTTT. This encodes CASGLGATNQPQHF.

This clone was detected only once. This rearrangement joins TRBV5-1 to TRBJ2-1; D may be TRBD1 (8 bases). The CDR3 consists of 16 residues. Trimming cost V 2 bases and J 7 bases, with 19 bases left between them. Germline V gene sequence: CDR1 SGHRS, CDR2 YFSETQ. The CDR3 sequence: CASSFGGTGGGNEQFF. In DNA, the CDR3 is TGCGCCAGCAGCTTCGGGGGGACAGGTGGAGGGAATGAGCAGTTCTTC.

V and J are TRBV4-2 and TRBJ2-5; tentatively, D is TRBD2 (5 bases). The CDR3 is made up of 14 amino acids. Germline values: CDR1 LGHNA, CDR2 YNFKEQ. Trimming pared 1 base from V and 0 bases from J, leaving 6 bases between. The CDR3 protein is CASSQVGDQETQYF. The CDR3 DNA reads TGTGCCAGCAGCCAAGTCGGGGACCAAGAGACCCAGTACTTC.

This clone was found a few times. The chain is built from TRBV15 and TRBJ1-2; D gene unclear. The CDR3 loop spans 15 amino acids. Germline V CDR1 and CDR2: LNHNV, YYDKDF (reference sequence). Trimming stripped 0 bases from V and 5 bases from J, with 13 bases between. The CDR3 protein is CATSRDPGIDYGYTF. The CDR3 coding sequence is TGTGCCACCAGCAGAGATCCGGGTATTGATTATGGCTACACCTTC.

The genes are TRBV15 and TRBJ2-5, with 8 bases lining up with TRBD2. V was clipped by 1 base and J by 0 bases; unmatched bases: 4. The CDR3 sequence is 16 residues long. Germline CDR1 is LNHNV and CDR2 is YYDKDF (reference sequence). Here the CDR3 reads CATSRVLSGNQETQYF. The DNA for the CDR3 is TGTGCCACCAGCAGAGTGCTTAGCGGGAACCAAGAGACCCAGTACTTC.

The genes are TRBV4-2 and TRBJ2-7; D gene unclear. The V gene's germline CDR1 is LGHNA and CDR2 YNFKEQ. Trimming cost V 0 bases and J 2 bases, with 5 bases left between them. CDR3 size: 13 residues. CDR3 nucleotides: TGTGCCAGCAGCCAAGATCTAGCCTACGAGCAGTACTTC. Protein sequence: CASSQDLAYEQYF.

The V call is TRBV6-5, the J call TRBJ1-1; possibly TRBD1 for D (5 bases). CDR3 length: 11 amino acids. Germline V gene sequence: CDR1 MNHEY, CDR2 SVGAGI. Trimming removed 6 bases from V and 8 bases from J, with 10 bases in between. The CDR3 DNA reads TGTGCCAGCAGCCGATCAGGGGAAGCTTTCTTT. Amino acids: CASSRSGEAFF.